The T cell receptor (beta chain) described here comes from a study of CD4 T cells in relation to SARS-CoV-2 and coronaviruses. Concerning this clone itself: Its cognate antigen is unknown.

Before the COVID-19 pandemic, during about 2011-2019, CD4+ T cells were taken from unexposed donors. CD4+ T cells were isolated from the cells after around eleven days of culture. Sequencing used immunoSEQ multiplex PCR; TCRdb keeps in-frame clones, though not all of them. Altogether 20,000 to 25,000 clones are present, under 85% being singletons, with the ten largest covering about 15%. The V end lost 7 bases, the J end lost 5 bases, and 17 bases lay between the germline ends. In germline, CDR1 is GTSNPN, CDR2 SVGIG (reference sequence). This CDR3 is built from 13 residues. The origin of this receptor is a human donor in good health. This rearrangement joins TRBV30 to TRBJ1-1; D is possibly TRBD1 (5 bases). The sample consisted of CD4+ T cells from PBMCs, cultured in vitro. The CDR3 coding sequence is TGTGCCTCTTCCGAGGGGCGTGGAACTGAAGCTTTCTTT. Protein sequence: CASSEGRGTEAFF. The full variable domain, completed using reference TRBV30 and TRBJ1-1, is SQTIHQWPATLVQPVGSPLSLECTVEGTSNPNLYWYRQAAGRGLQLLFYSVGIGQISSEVPQNLSASRPQDRQFILSSKKLLLSDSGFYLCASSEGRGTEAFFGQGTRLTVV.